These 4 T cell receptor beta chains were sequenced from one sample in a study of identical twins. TCRdb reprocessed the 5' RACE reads with MiXCR, giving one entry per CDR3 protein. The data show 1,800,000 or so distinct CDR3 sequences, with more than 30% seen just once and around 0.3% held by the top ten. The sample was cord blood. The receptors here all came from a newborn girl in good health.

The chain combines TRBV6-6 with TRBJ2-4; D is perhaps TRBD2 (6 bases). The V gene's germline CDR1 is MNHNY and CDR2 SVGAGI (reference sequence). V lost 6 bases and J 4 bases, leaving 16 bases between the germline ends. CDR3 length: 15 amino acids. DNA of the CDR3: TGTGCCAGCAGACCTTCCGGTGGGGGGAAAAACATTCAGTACTTC. Amino acids: CASRPSGGGKNIQYF.

This clonotype was recorded at least ten times. V and J are TRBV5-1 and TRBJ1-2; weak D call: TRBD1 (5 bases). The CDR3 consists of 14 residues. Trimming stripped 1 base from V and 0 bases from J, with 7 bases between. Germline V lookup: CDR1 SGHRS, CDR2 YFSETQ. Here the CDR3 reads CASSLLDTNYGYTF. Here the CDR3 DNA reads TGCGCCAGCAGCTTGTTGGACACTAACTATGGCTACACCTTC.

J is TRBJ2-3 and V is TRBV29-1; D is undetermined. The V and J ends lost 4 bases and 1 base respectively, with 9 bases between them. CDR1 is SQVTM and CDR2 is ANQGSEA in the germline V gene. The CDR3 is 13 residues long. The CDR3 loop reads CSVGGSRTDTQYF. CDR3 in DNA: TGCAGCGTTGGGGGTAGCCGCACAGATACGCAGTATTTT.

V and J are TRBV7-9 and TRBJ1-4, with TRBD1 as a possible D gene (6 bases). The CDR3 contains 16 residues. Germline V CDR1 and CDR2: SEHNR, FQNEAQ (reference sequence). V lost 1 base, J lost 4 bases, and 13 bases lay in between. The CDR3 is CASSLGQGPYNEKLFF. The CDR3 bases are TGTGCCAGCAGCTTAGGCCAGGGGCCGTATAATGAAAAACTGTTTTTT.